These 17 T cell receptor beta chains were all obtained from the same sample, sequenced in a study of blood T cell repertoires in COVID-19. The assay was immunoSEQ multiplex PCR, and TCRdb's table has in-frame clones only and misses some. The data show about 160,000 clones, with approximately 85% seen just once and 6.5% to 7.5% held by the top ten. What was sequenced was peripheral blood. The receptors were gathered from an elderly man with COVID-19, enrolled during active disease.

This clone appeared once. CDR3 nucleotide sequence: TGTGCCAGCAGCTCCGGACAGGGGGCGCCCACTGAAGCTTTCTTT. Translated: CASSSGQGAPTEAFF. V gene TRBV6-5 combines with J gene TRBJ1-1; TRBD1 matches 11 bases. This CDR3 is 15 amino acids long. Germline values: CDR1 MNHEY, CDR2 SVGAGI. V was pared by 6 bases and J by 4 bases, with 7 bases of the junction left unmatched.

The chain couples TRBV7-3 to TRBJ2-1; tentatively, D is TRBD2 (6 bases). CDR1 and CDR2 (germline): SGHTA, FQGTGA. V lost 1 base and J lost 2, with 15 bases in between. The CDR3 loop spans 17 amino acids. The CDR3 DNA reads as TGTGCCAGCAGCTTAATCGGGCGGGGCTCACCCTACAATGAGCAGTTCTTC. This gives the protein CASSLIGRGSPYNEQFF.

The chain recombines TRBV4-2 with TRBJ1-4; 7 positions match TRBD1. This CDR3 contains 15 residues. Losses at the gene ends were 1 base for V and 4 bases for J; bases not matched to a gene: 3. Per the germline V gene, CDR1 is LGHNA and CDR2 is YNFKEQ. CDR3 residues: CASSQGGQLNEKLFF. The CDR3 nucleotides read TGTGCCAGCAGCCAAGGGGGACAGCTTAATGAAAAACTGTTTTTT.

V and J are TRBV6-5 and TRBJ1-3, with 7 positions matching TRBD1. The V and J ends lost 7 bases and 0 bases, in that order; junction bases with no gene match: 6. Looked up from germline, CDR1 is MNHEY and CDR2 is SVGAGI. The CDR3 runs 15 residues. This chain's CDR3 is CASTPDRYSGNTIYF. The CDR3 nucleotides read TGTGCCAGCACCCCGGACAGGTACTCTGGAAACACCATATATTTT.

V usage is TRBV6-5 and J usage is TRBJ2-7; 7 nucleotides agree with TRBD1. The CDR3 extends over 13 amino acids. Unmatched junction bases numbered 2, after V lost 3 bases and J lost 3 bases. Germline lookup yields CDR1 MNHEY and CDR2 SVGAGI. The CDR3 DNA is TGTGCCAGCAGTTATGACAGGGTCTACGAGCAGTACTTC. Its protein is CASSYDRVYEQYF.

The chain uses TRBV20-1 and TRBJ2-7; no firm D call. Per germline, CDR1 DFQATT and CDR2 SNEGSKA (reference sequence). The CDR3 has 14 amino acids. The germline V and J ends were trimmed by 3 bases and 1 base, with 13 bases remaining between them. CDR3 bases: TGCAGTGCTAGTGGCCGGTTTAATTCCTACGAGCAGTACTTC. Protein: CSASGRFNSYEQYF.

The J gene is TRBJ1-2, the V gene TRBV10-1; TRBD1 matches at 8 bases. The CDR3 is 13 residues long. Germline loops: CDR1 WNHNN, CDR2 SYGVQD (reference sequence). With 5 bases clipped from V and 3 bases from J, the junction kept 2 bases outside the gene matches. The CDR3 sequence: CASSRDRHYGYTF. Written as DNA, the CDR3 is TGCGCCAGCAGTCGGGACAGGCACTATGGCTACACCTTC.

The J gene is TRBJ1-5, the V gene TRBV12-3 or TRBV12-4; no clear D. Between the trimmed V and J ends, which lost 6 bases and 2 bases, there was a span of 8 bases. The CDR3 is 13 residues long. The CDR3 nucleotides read TGTGCCAGCAGGGGAGGAGGCAATCAGCCCCAGCATTTT. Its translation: CASRGGGNQPQHF.

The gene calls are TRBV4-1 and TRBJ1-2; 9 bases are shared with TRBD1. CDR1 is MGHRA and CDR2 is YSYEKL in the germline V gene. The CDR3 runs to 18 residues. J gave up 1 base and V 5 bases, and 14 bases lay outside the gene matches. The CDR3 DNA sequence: TGCGCCAGCAGCTCCGTCCCGGGACAGGGAGGAAGTAACTATGGCTACACCTTC. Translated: CASSSVPGQGGSNYGYTF.

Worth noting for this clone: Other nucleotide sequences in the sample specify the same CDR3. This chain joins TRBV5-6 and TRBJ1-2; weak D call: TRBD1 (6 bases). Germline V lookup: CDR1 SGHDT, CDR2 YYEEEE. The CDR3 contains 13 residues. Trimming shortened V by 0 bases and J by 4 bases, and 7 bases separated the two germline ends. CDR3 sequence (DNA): TGTGCCAGCAGCTTGGGCAGGGGCTATGGCTACACCTTC. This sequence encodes CASSLGRGYGYTF.

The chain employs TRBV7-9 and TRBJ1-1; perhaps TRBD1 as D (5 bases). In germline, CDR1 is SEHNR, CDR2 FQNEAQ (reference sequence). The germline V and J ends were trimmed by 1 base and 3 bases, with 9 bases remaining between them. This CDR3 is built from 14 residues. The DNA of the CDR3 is TGTGCCAGCAGCTTAGTGGGGGGGGACACTGAAGCTTTCTTT. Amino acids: CASSLVGGDTEAFF. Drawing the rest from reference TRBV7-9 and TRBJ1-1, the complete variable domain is DTGVSQNPRHKITKRGQNVTFRCDPISEHNRLYWYRQTLGQGPEFLTYFQNEAQLEKSRLLSDRFSAERPKGSFSTLEIQRTEQGDSAMYLCASSLVGGDTEAFFGQGTRLTVV.

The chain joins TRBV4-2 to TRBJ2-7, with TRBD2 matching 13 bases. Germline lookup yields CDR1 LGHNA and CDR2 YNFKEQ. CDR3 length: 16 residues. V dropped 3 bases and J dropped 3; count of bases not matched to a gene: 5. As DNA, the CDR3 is TGTGCCAGCAGCCAGAGCGGACTAGCGGGGGACTACGAGCAGTACTTC. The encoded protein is CASSQSGLAGDYEQYF.

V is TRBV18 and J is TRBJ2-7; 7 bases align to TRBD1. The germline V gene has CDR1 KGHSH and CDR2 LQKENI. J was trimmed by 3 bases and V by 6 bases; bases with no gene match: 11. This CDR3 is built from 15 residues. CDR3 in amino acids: CASSPGTARVYEQYF. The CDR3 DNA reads TGTGCCAGCTCTCCCGGGACAGCGAGAGTCTACGAGCAGTACTTC. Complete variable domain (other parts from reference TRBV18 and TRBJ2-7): NAGVMQNPRHLVRRRGQEARLRCSPMKGHSHVYWYRQLPEEGLKFMVYLQKENIIDESGMPKERFSAEFPKEGPSILRIQQVVRGDSAAYFCASSPGTARVYEQYFGPGTRLTVT.

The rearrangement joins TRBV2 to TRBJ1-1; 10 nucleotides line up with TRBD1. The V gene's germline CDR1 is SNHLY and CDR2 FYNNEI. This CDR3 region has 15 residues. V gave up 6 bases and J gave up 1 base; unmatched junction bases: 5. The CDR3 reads CASRRQGAWNTEAFF. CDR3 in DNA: TGTGCCAGCAGAAGACAGGGGGCATGGAACACTGAAGCTTTCTTT.

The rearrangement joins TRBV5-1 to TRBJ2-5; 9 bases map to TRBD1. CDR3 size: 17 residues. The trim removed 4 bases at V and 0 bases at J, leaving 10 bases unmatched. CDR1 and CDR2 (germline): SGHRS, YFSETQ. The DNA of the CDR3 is TGCGCCAGCAGCACCGGGACAGGGCTGGGGTACCAAGAGACCCAGTACTTC. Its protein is CASSTGTGLGYQETQYF.

The CDR3: CASSPTHRATNEKLFF. The CDR3 bases are TGTGCCAGCAGCCCTACACACAGGGCAACTAATGAAAAACTGTTTTTT. The chain combines TRBV9 with TRBJ1-4; the D gene is possibly TRBD1 (6 bases). CDR1 and CDR2 from the germline V gene are SGDLS and YYNGEE. Between the trimmed V and J ends, which lost 4 bases and 0 bases, there was a span of 13 bases. The CDR3 has 16 residues.

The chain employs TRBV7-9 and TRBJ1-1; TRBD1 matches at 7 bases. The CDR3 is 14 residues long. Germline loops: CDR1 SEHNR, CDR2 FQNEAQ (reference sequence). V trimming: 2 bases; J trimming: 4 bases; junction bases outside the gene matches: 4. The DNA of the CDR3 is TGTGCCAGCAGCTTAAACAACAGGGGCACTGAAGCTTTCTTT. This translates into CASSLNNRGTEAFF.